This entry is about one T cell receptor beta chain. Its antigen is still unknown. CDR3 length equals 15 residues. Trimming at V came to 4 bases and at J to 5 bases, leaving 9 bases not matched to a gene. The V gene's germline CDR1 is LGHDT and CDR2 YNNKEL (reference sequence). The data belong to a study of T-cell memory formation after mild COVID-19. Study outcomes and limitations: Clones that shrank (day 15 to 85) were balanced CD4/CD8, whereas later expanders leaned CD4+.

After 5'RACE with constant-segment primers, TCR alpha and TCR beta cDNA libraries carrying sample barcodes and UMIs were obtained. TCRdb ran MiXCR on the 5' RACE reads and lists one entry per CDR3 protein. The table shows around 340,000 distinct CDR3 sequences, with roughly an eighth occurring only once. The chain joins TRBV3-1 to TRBJ2-7; TRBD2 agrees at 9 bases. Source material: PBMCs or a T cell subset sorted from them (not recorded which). The TCR comes from a young man who had mild COVID-19 (a few samples of this study predate the infection). Cell type and time point are not known. In nucleotides, the CDR3 is TGTGCCAGCAGCCTTTTGGCGGGGGGGGGCCACGAGCAGTACTTC. Translating it yields CASSLLAGGGHEQYF.